This T cell receptor (beta chain) was documented in a study of T cell repertoires in ileal Crohn's disease. This CDR3 is built from 15 residues. V lost 6 bases, J lost 0 bases, and 15 bases lay in between. Germline values: CDR1 MNHEY, CDR2 SMNVEV (reference sequence). The protocol was immunoSEQ multiplex PCR, while the TCRdb copy is restricted to in-frame clones and leaves out a portion. The table records about 4,000 clones, 65% to 80% of them present only once. The chain is built from TRBV27 and TRBJ2-7; D unclear. The sample was ileal tissue. The clonotype was recovered from an adult with Crohn's disease. The CDR3 nucleotides read TGTGCCAGCAGCCCATATGGGTGGAGCTCCTACGAGCAGTACTTC. It translates to CASSPYGWSSYEQYF.